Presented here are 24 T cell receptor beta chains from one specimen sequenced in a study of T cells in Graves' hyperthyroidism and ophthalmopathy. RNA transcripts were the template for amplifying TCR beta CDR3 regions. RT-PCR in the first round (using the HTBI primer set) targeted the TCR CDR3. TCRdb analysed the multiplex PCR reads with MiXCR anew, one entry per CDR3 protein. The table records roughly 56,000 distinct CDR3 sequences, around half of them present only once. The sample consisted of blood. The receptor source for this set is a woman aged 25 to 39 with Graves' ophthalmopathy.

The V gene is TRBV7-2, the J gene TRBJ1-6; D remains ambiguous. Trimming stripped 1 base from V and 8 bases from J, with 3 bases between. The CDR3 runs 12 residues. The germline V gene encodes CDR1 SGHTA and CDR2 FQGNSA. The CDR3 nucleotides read TGTGCCAGCAGCTTAGATGATTCACCCCTCCACTTT. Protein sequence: CASSLDDSPLHF.

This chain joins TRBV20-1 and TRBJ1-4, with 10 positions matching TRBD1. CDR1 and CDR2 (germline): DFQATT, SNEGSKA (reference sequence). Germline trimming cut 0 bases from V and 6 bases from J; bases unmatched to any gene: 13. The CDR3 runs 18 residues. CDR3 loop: CSARDSVKGQGWDEKLFF. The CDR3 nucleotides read TGCAGTGCTAGAGATTCCGTGAAGGGACAGGGGTGGGATGAAAAACTGTTTTTT.

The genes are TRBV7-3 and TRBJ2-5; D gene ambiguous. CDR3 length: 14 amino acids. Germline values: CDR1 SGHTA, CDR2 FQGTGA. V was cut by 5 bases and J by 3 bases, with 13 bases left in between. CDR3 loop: CASSGTAGKETQYF. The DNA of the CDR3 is TGTGCCAGCAGCGGAACGGCCGGAAAAGAGACCCAGTACTTC.

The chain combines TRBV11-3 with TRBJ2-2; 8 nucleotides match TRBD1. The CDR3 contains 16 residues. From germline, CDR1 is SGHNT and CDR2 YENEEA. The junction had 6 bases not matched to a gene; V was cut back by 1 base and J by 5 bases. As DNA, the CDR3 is TGTGCCAGCAGCTTAGCGGACAGGGCAGATACCGGGGAGCTGTTTTTT. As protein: CASSLADRADTGELFF. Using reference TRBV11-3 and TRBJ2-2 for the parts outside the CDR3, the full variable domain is EAGVVQSPRYKIIEKKQPVAFWCNPISGHNTLYWYLQNLGQGPELLIRYENEEAVDDSQLPKDRFSAERLKGVDSTLKIQPAELGDSAVYLCASSLADRADTGELFFGEGSRLTVL.

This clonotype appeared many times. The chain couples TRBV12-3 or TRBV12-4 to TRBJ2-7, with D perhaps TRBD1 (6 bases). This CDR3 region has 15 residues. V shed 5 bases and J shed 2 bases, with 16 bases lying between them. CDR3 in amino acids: CASSPHRDMTYEQYF. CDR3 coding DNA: TGTGCCAGCAGTCCCCATCGGGACATGACCTACGAGCAGTACTTC.

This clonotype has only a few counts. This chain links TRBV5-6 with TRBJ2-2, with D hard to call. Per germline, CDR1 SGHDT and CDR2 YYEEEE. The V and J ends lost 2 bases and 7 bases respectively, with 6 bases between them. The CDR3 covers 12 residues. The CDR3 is CASSFAFGELFF. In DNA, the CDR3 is TGTGCCAGCAGCTTCGCATTCGGGGAGCTGTTTTTT.

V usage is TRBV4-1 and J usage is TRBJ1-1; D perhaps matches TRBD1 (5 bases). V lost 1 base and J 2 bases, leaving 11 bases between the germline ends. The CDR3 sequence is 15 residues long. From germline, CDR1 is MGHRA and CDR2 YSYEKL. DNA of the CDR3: TGCGCCAGCAGCCAAGCAGGGCGGGGAAACACTGAAGCTTTCTTT. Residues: CASSQAGRGNTEAFF.

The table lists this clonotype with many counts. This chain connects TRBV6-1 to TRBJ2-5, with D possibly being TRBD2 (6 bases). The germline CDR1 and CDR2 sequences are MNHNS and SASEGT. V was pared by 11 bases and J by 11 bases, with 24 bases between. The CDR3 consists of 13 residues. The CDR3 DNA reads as TGTGCCGGCTCCACAATAGCAGCCCGGGGGCAGTACTTC. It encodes CAGSTIAARGQYF.

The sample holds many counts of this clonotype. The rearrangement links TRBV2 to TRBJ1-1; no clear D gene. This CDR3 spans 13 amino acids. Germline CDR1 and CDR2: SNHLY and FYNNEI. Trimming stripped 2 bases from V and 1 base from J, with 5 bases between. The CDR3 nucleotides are TGTGCCAGCAGTGAAACCCAGAACACTGAAGCTTTCTTT. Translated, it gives CASSETQNTEAFF.

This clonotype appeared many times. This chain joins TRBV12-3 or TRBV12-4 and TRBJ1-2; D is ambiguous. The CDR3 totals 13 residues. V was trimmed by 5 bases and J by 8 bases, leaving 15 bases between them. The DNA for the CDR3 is TGTGCCAGCAGTCCCCTCTTGGTAGGCGGCTACACCTTC. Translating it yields CASSPLLVGGYTF.

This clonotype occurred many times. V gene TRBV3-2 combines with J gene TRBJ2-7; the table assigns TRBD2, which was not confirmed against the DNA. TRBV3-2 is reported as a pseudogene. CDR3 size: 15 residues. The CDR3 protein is CASSQDLRVEGEQYF. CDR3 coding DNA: TGTGCCAGCAGCCAAGATTTACGGGTAGAGGGCGAGCAGTACTTC.

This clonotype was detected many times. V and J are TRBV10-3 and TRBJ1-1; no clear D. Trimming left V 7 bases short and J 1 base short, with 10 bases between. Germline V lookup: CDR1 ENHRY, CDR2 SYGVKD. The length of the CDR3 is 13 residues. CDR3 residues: CAINLDPNTEAFF. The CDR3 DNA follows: TGTGCCATCAACCTAGACCCGAACACTGAAGCTTTCTTT.

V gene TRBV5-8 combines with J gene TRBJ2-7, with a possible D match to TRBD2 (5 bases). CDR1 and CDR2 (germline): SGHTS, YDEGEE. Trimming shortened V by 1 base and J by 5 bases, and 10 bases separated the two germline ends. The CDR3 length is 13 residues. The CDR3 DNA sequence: TGTGCCAGCAGCTTGACAGAGGGCGACGAGCAGTACTTC. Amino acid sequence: CASSLTEGDEQYF.

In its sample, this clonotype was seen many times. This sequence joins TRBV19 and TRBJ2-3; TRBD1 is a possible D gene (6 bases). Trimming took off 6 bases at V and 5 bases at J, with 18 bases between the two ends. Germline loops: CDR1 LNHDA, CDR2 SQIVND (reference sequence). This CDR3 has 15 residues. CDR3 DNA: TGTGCCAGTAGATCCAGGGGTTTGTGGAGAGATACGCAGTATTTT. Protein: CASRSRGLWRDTQYF.

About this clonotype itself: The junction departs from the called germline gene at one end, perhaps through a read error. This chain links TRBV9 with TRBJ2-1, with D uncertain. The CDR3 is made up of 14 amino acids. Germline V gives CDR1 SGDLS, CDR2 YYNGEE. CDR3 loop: CASSVSGVLDERFF. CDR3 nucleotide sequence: TGTGCCAGCAGCGTGTCGGGCGTACTTGATGAGCGGTTCTTC.

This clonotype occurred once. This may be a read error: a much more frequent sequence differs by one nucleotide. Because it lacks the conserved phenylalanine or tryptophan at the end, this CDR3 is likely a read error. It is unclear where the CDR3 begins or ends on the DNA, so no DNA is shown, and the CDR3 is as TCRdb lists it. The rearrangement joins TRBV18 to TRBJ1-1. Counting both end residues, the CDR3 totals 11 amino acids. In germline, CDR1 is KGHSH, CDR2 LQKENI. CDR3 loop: CASSSDVLTFC.

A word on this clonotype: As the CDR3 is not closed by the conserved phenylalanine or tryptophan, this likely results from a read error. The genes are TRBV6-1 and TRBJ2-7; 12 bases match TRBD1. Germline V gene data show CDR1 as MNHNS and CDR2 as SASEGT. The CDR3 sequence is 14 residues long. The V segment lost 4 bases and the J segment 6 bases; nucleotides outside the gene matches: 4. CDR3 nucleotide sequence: TGTGCCAGCAGTGCCGGGACAGGGGGCGGCGAGCAGTACCTC. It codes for CASSAGTGGGEQYL.

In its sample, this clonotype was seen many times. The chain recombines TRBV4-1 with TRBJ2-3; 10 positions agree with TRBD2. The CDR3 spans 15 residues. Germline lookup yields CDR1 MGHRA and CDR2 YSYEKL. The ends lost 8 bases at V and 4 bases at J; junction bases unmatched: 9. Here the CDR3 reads CASGSKGTSADTQYF. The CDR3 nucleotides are TGCGCCAGCGGTAGCAAGGGGACTAGCGCAGATACGCAGTATTTT.

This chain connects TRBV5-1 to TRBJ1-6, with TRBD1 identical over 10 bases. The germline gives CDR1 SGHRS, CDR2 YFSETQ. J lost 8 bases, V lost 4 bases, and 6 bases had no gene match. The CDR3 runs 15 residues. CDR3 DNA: TGCGCCAGCAGCCCGGGGACAGGGGTAGATTCACCCCTCCACTTT. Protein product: CASSPGTGVDSPLHF.

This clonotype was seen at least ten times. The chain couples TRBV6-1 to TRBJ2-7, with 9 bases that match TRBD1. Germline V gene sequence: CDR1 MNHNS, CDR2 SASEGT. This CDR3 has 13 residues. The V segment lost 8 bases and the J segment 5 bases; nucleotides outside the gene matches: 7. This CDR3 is CASFRTGVNEQYF. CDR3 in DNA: TGTGCCAGCTTTAGGACAGGGGTGAACGAGCAGTACTTC.

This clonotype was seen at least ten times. CDR3 sequence (DNA): TGTGCCAGCAGCCTTCGCGGGAGTAGCGGCGGGGAGCTGTTTTTT. This translates into CASSLRGSSGGELFF. J is TRBJ2-2 and V is TRBV3-1; 7 bases agree with TRBD2. The germline gives CDR1 LGHDT, CDR2 YNNKEL (reference sequence). The ends lost 4 bases at V and 7 bases at J; junction bases unmatched: 9. The length of the CDR3 is 15 residues.

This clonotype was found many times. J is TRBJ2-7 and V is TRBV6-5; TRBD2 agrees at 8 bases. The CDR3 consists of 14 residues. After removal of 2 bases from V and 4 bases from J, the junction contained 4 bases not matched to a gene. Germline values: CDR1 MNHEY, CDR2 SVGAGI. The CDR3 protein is CASSYTGTSYEQYF. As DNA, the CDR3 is TGTGCCAGCAGTTACACTGGGACTAGTTACGAGCAGTACTTC.

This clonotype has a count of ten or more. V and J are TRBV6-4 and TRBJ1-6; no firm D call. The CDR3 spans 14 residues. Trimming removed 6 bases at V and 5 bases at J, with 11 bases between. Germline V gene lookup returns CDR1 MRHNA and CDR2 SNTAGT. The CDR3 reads CASRAYRDNSPLHF. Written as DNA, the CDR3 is TGTGCCAGCAGGGCTTACAGAGATAATTCACCCCTCCACTTT.

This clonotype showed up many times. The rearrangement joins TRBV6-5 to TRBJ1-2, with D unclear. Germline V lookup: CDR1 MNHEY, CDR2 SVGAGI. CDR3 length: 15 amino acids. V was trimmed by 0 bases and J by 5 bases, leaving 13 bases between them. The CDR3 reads CASSYSGVIRYGYTF. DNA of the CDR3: TGTGCCAGCAGTTACTCTGGGGTGATTCGGTATGGCTACACCTTC.